One sample yielded the 12 T cell receptor beta chains listed below, sequenced in a study of T-cell memory formation after mild COVID-19. TCRdb re-called the 5' RACE reads with MiXCR, one entry per CDR3 protein. This table holds around 47,000 distinct CDR3 sequences, roughly 9.8% found once. The sample was PBMCs or a T cell subset sorted from them (not recorded which). The receptors were gathered from an adult woman who had mild COVID-19 (a few samples of this study predate the infection). Cell type and time point are not known.

This clonotype was found many times. The chain couples TRBV12-3 or TRBV12-4 to TRBJ2-1, with TRBD1 identical over 10 bases. V lost 5 bases to trimming and J lost 9 bases; unmatched junction nucleotides: 7. The CDR3 covers 14 residues. As DNA, the CDR3 is TGTGCCAGCAGTCCCTCGGACAGGGGGGCTGAGCAGTTCTTC. Amino acid sequence: CASSPSDRGAEQFF.

The chain links TRBV6-2 or TRBV6-3 to TRBJ2-7; D unclear. Trimming shortened V by 8 bases and J by 0 bases, and 17 bases separated the two germline ends. Germline V CDR1 and CDR2: MNHEY, SVGEGT. CDR3 length: 15 residues. This CDR3 reads CASLSPGPSSYEQYF. Written as DNA, the CDR3 is TGTGCCAGCCTATCCCCAGGCCCTAGCTCCTACGAGCAGTACTTC.

The J gene is TRBJ1-2, the V gene TRBV6-4, with D possibly being TRBD1 (6 bases). The CDR3 contains 12 residues. Germline CDR1 is MRHNA and CDR2 is SNTAGT. V was shortened by 3 bases and J by 4 bases, with 6 bases between the two germline ends. CDR3 nucleotide sequence: TGTGCCAGCAGTGAACAGGGCTATGGCTACACCTTC. Encoded protein: CASSEQGYGYTF.

There are many counts of this clonotype. The chain employs TRBV18 and TRBJ2-2; D unclear. The germline V gene has CDR1 KGHSH and CDR2 LQKENI. This CDR3 has 14 amino acids. V was trimmed by 2 bases and J by 1 base, leaving 5 bases between them. The CDR3 DNA reads as TGTGCCAGCTCACCAGGGAAGAACACCGGGGAGCTGTTTTTT. It translates to CASSPGKNTGELFF.

Many counts were recorded for this clonotype. The chain has TRBV11-2 and TRBJ1-4; D is undetermined. CDR1 and CDR2 from the germline V gene are SGHAT and FQNNGV. The CDR3 has 14 amino acids. V lost 1 base and J 11 bases, leaving 14 bases between the germline ends. This CDR3 reads CASSLAGATGKLFF. CDR3 coding DNA: TGTGCCAGCAGCTTAGCCGGCGCAACGGGGAAACTGTTTTTT.

This clonotype was counted a few times. The chain links TRBV5-5 to TRBJ1-1, with no clear D. V lost 4 bases and J 11 bases, leaving 21 bases between the germline ends. Per germline, CDR1 SGHKS and CDR2 YYEKEE (reference sequence). The length of the CDR3 is 14 residues. CDR3: CASSPTRVSGEAFF. The CDR3 nucleotides read TGTGCCAGCAGCCCAACGAGAGTCAGCGGGGAGGCTTTCTTT. Full variable domain (remainder filled in from reference TRBV5-5 and TRBJ1-1): DAGVTQSPTHLIKTRGQQVTLRCSPISGHKSVSWYQQVLGQGPQFIFQYYEKEERGRGNFPDRFSARQFPNYSSELNVNALLLGDSALYLCASSPTRVSGEAFFGQGTRLTVV.

This clonotype was seen at least ten times. This chain connects TRBV7-2 to TRBJ2-1; TRBD1 or TRBD2 may be the D gene (5 bases each). The CDR3 sequence is 14 residues long. Germline assignment: CDR1 SGHTA and CDR2 FQGNSA. Trimming left V 1 base short and J 11 bases short, with 15 bases between. The CDR3 DNA is TGTGCCAGCAGCTTAGATCAGGGAGCTCTTAAGCAGTTCTTC. It is translated as CASSLDQGALKQFF.

This clonotype was detected a few times. This chain links TRBV7-8 with TRBJ2-7; no firm D call. In germline, CDR1 is SGHVS, CDR2 FQNEAQ. The ends were cut back, 0 bases at V and 0 bases at J, with 12 bases in the middle. This CDR3 spans 16 amino acids. The CDR3 loop reads CASSLAPTVPSYEQYF. The CDR3 DNA follows: TGTGCCAGCAGCTTAGCGCCCACAGTACCCTCCTACGAGCAGTACTTC.

V gene TRBV7-2 combines with J gene TRBJ2-3; D uncertain. CDR1 is SGHTA and CDR2 is FQGNSA in the germline V gene. The V gene lost 5 bases and the J gene lost 2 bases, with 14 bases spanning the gap. This CDR3 has 15 amino acids. The CDR3 DNA sequence: TGTGCCAGCAGCCCGCATCTGGGTCACACAGATACGCAGTATTTT. Its protein is CASSPHLGHTDTQYF.

The V gene is TRBV11-3, the J gene TRBJ2-1; 8 bases align to TRBD2. The length of the CDR3 is 12 residues. CDR1 is SGHNT and CDR2 is YENEEA in the germline V gene. After removal of 6 bases from V and 8 bases from J, the junction contained 3 bases not matched to a gene. The DNA of the CDR3 is TGTGCCAGCAGTGCGGGGGGTTATGAGCAGTTCTTC. This gives the protein CASSAGGYEQFF.

This clonotype was seen at least ten times. This rearrangement joins TRBV5-4 to TRBJ2-7; 9 bases align to TRBD1. The J segment lost 3 bases and the V segment lost 4 bases, leaving 5 bases of the junction unmatched. The CDR3 sequence is 14 residues long. CDR1 SGHNT and CDR2 YYREEE come from the germline V gene (reference sequence). The CDR3 sequence is CASSPGTGNYEQYF. CDR3 bases: TGTGCCAGCAGCCCCGGGACAGGGAACTACGAGCAGTACTTC.

This clonotype has a count of ten or more. The chain recombines TRBV20-1 with TRBJ2-1; TRBD2 matches at 9 bases. Germline values: CDR1 DFQATT, CDR2 SNEGSKA (reference sequence). The ends lost 1 base at V and 9 bases at J; junction bases unmatched: 10. The CDR3 covers 15 residues. The CDR3 reads CSARVGPSGTSEQFF. The CDR3 region has the DNA TGCAGTGCTAGAGTGGGTCCTAGCGGGACCTCTGAGCAGTTCTTC.